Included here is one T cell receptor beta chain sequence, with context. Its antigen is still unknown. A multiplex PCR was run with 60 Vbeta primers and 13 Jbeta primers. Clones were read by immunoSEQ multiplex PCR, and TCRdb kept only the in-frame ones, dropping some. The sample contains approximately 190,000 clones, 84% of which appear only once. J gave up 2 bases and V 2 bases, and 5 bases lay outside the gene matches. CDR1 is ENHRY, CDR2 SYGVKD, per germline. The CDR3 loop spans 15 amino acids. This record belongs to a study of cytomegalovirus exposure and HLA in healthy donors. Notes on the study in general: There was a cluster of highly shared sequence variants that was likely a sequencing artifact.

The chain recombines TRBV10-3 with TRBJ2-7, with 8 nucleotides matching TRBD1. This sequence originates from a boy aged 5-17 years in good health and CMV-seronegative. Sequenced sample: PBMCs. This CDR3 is CAISEPGGRTYEQYF. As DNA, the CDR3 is TGTGCCATCAGTGAGCCAGGGGGCAGAACCTACGAGCAGTACTTC.